This entry describes one TCR beta chain. Its specificity is unknown. The germline V gene encodes CDR1 DFQATT and CDR2 SNEGSKA (reference sequence). The CDR3 is 14 residues long. The record originates from a study of vaccination and CD4 T cells after COVID-19. As for the study in general: A median of around 70 days (range 14 to 241) separated dose two from the taking of post-vaccine samples. Study findings and constraints: Looking at convalescent patients, a median about 86% of reactive clones were present only post-vaccination.

Sequencing of cultured CD4+ T cell DNA used the Oncomine TCR Beta short-read assay. From the PCR reads, TCRdb called clonotypes with MiXCR, one entry per CDR3 protein. Of more than 20,000 distinct CDR3 sequences detected, 41% appear once; the ten largest clones hold about 5.2%. The sample's time point: late sampling 161 to 241 days after vaccination in three convalescent patients. Indicated treatment: approximately nine-day PBMC culture with coronavirus spike peptide pools or control peptides (ViraFEST assay). The sample was CD4+ T cells from blood, cultured in vitro, taken about 7 months after SARS-CoV-2 vaccination. This clonotype originated in a human donor who had recovered from COVID-19. The chain is built from TRBV20-1 and TRBJ2-1, with 9 bases fitting TRBD2. DNA of the CDR3: TGCAGATTTAGGGCGGGAGGGCTTAAAAATGAGCAGTTCTTC. This sequence encodes CRFRAGGLKNEQFF.